This TCR beta chain was sequenced during a study of post-analysis software for immune sequencing data. On the study more broadly: Recorded subtypes: relapsing-remitting, secondary progressive, progressive-relapsing; some patients unannotated. Study outcomes and limitations: Clustering by F measure revealed strong co-clustering among samples prepared together in one batch. Roughly five TRBV segments were more frequent in patients than controls; TRBV5-6, TRBV5-1 and TRBV20-1 belonged to this group. Controls showed significantly higher normalized Chao1 diversity than did multiple sclerosis patients.

Libraries were made from TCR beta cDNA, and they carried unique molecular identifiers. A population of roughly 0.85 to 10 million T cells gave rise to about 500,000 cDNA molecules. One entry per CDR3 protein results from TCRdb running MiXCR on the PCR reads. The sample lists hundreds of thousands of distinct CDR3 sequences; 35% to 40% were seen once. For this clonotype: Antigen unknown.

Germline V gene sequence: CDR1 LGHDT, CDR2 YNNKEL (reference sequence). V was cut by 3 bases and J by 4 bases, with 4 bases left in between. The CDR3 is 11 amino acids. The chain combines TRBV3-1 with TRBJ2-7; D is unresolved. The sample comprised blood. The source of this sequence is a girl aged 10-17 years with multiple sclerosis. The CDR3 loop is CASSQSYEQYF. In DNA, the CDR3 is TGTGCCAGCAGCCAGTCTTACGAGCAGTACTTC.